Sequencing of this TCR beta chain was carried out in a study of T cells in Graves' hyperthyroidism and ophthalmopathy. Regarding the study as a whole: The model made its ophthalmopathy prediction, and onset followed a median 6.5 months later. A 13 V-J model separated ophthalmopathy from stable hyperthyroidism. Most expanded thyroid clonotypes above 0.001 recurred in blood.

Orbital computed tomography, thyroid ultrasound, serum thyroxine and TRAb, and clinical symptoms together informed the diagnoses. For this clonotype: Its antigen is still unknown.

Deletions cut 3 bases from V and 9 bases from J, with 15 bases between. Germline-derived CDR1 and CDR2 are DFQATT and SNEGSKA (reference sequence). This CDR3 contains 13 residues. The TCR beta CDR3 regions underwent amplification using RNA transcripts as the source. The HTBI primer set drove a first-round RT-PCR of the TCR CDR3. TCRdb reprocessed the multiplex PCR reads via MiXCR and lists one record per CDR3 protein. The sample shows some 560,000 distinct CDR3 sequences, 14% of them seen only once. Sequencing was performed on blood. This chain links TRBV20-1 with TRBJ2-1; D unclear. The clonotype was recovered from a woman aged 40 to 55 with Graves' hyperthyroidism. The CDR3 DNA reads as TGCAGTGCTAGGCCATATTCCTCTAGTGAGCAGTTCTTC. Protein: CSARPYSSSEQFF.